The 9 T cell receptor beta chains below all came from one sample that was sequenced in a study of ipilimumab plus nivolumab after autologous stem cell transplantation (dated by TCRdb to the early 2020s). The library was generated by the immunoSEQ multiplex PCR assay. Entries here come from immuneACCESS through TCRdb and include only in-frame sequences with V and J called. Some clones fail to appear in such tables; in the studies checked, an unresolved V gene covers under half of the shortfall, and the cause of the remainder is unknown. The table for this sample lists roughly 15,000 clones; 80% of them were counted only once. The leading ten clones occupy roughly 10% of the sample. The sequencing here drew on PBMCs, taken in a trial of ipilimumab plus nivolumab as post-transplant consolidation. The receptors shown here come from a male donor with diffuse large B-cell lymphoma.

The chain combines TRBV7-2 with TRBJ2-1; 9 positions match TRBD1. Germline trimming cut 6 bases from V and 6 bases from J; bases unmatched to any gene: 6. Germline CDR1 is SGHTA and CDR2 is FQGNSA. This CDR3 has 14 amino acids. The CDR3 nucleotides are TGTGCCAGCAGTTGGGGACAGGGAGGCAATGAGCAGTTCTTC. Residues: CASSWGQGGNEQFF.

This sequence joins TRBV7-6 and TRBJ2-3, with 14 positions matching TRBD2. This CDR3 has 18 amino acids. V trimming: 4 bases; J trimming: 0 bases; junction bases outside the gene matches: 6. The germline CDR1 and CDR2 sequences are SGHVS and FNYEAQ. The CDR3 DNA sequence: TGTGCCAGCAGCTCCGGACTAGCGGGGGGTTATAGCACAGATACGCAGTATTTT. This translates into CASSSGLAGGYSTDTQYF. Variable domain in full (rest from reference TRBV7-6 and TRBJ2-3): GAGVSQSPRYKVTKRGQDVALRCDPISGHVSLYWYRQALGQGPEFLTYFNYEAQQDKSGLPNDRFSAERPEGSISTLTIQRTEQRDSAMYRCASSSGLAGGYSTDTQYFGPGTRLTVL.

This chain uses TRBV5-6 with TRBJ1-6, with 7 positions matching TRBD1. The CDR3 covers 16 residues. The junction had 9 bases not matched to a gene; V was cut back by 4 bases and J by 5 bases. Germline loops: CDR1 SGHDT, CDR2 YYEEEE. CDR3 loop: CASSSSGGPNNSPLHF. The DNA for the CDR3 is TGTGCCAGCAGCAGTTCAGGGGGACCCAATAATTCACCCCTCCACTTT.

The chain joins TRBV7-9 to TRBJ1-1; D unclear. Germline values: CDR1 SEHNR, CDR2 FQNEAQ (reference sequence). The CDR3 runs to 16 residues. V was pared by 5 bases and J by 3 bases, with 19 bases between. This CDR3 reads CASSQNTGKTDTEAFF. CDR3 sequence (DNA): TGTGCCAGCAGCCAAAATACGGGGAAGACGGACACTGAAGCTTTCTTT.

The J gene is TRBJ1-4, the V gene TRBV27; 8 nucleotides match TRBD1. This CDR3 has 16 amino acids. Germline CDR1 is MNHEY and CDR2 is SMNVEV (reference sequence). V gave up 3 bases and J gave up 9 bases; unmatched junction bases: 12. The CDR3 DNA is TGTGCCAGCAGTTTTTTTCGGGGACAGGATTCGAAAAAACTGTTTTTT. As protein: CASSFFRGQDSKKLFF.

The rearrangement uses TRBV6-1 and TRBJ1-4; the match to TRBD1 covers 8 bases. Germline CDR1 reads MNHNS; CDR2 reads SASEGT. CDR3 length: 15 residues. V lost 1 base, J lost 7 bases, and 5 bases stayed unmatched. The CDR3 DNA follows: TGTGCCAGCAGTGAAGTAGGACAGGGAGGTGAAAAACTGTTTTTT. Translating gives CASSEVGQGGEKLFF.

V and J are TRBV25-1 and TRBJ2-5; D remains ambiguous. The CDR3 is 15 residues long. Germline V lookup: CDR1 MGHDK, CDR2 SYGVNS. The V end lost 2 bases, the J end lost 0 bases, and 10 bases lay between the germline ends. Here the CDR3 reads CASSELGSHQETQYF. The DNA of the CDR3 is TGTGCCAGCAGTGAACTGGGTAGCCACCAAGAGACCCAGTACTTC.

J is TRBJ2-7 and V is TRBV9; 8 positions agree with TRBD2. After removal of 3 bases from V and 2 bases from J, the junction contained 13 bases not matched to a gene. Germline CDR1 SGDLS, CDR2 YYNGEE. The CDR3 has 17 amino acids. CDR3 region: CASSDPMGGLVPYEQYF. The CDR3 DNA follows: TGTGCCAGCAGCGACCCCATGGGGGGACTAGTACCCTACGAGCAGTACTTC.

The chain couples TRBV5-4 to TRBJ1-2; D is ambiguous. This CDR3 has 13 residues. Looked up from germline, CDR1 is SGHNT and CDR2 is YYREEE (reference sequence). V was pared by 3 bases and J by 7 bases, with 13 bases between. This CDR3 reads CASSSPSRGGYTF. CDR3 nucleotides: TGTGCCAGCAGCTCCCCCTCGCGGGGTGGCTACACCTTC.